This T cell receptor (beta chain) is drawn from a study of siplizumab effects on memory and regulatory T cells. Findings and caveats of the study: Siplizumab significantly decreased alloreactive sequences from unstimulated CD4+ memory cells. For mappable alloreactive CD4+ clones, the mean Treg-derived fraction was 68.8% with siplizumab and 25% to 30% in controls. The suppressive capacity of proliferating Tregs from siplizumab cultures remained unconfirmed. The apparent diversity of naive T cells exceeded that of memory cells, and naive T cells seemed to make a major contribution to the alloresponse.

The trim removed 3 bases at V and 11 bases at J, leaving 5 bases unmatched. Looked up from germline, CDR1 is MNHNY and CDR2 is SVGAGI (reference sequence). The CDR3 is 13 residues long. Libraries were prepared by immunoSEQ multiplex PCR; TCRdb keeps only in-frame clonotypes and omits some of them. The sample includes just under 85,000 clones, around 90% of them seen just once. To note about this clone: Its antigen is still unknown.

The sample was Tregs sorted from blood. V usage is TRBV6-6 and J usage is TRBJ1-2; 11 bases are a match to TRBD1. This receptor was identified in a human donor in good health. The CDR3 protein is CASSYQGQGAYTF. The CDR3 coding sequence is TGTGCCAGCAGTTATCAAGGACAGGGGGCGTACACCTTC.